The rows below give T cell receptor beta chains drawn from one sample of a study of blood T cells in healthy people across ages. In TCRdb, the 5' RACE reads were re-called with MiXCR into one record per CDR3 protein. The table lists 780,000 or so distinct CDR3 sequences, around 50% of them singletons. The sequencing sample was made of blood. The receptors originated from a man aged 40-49 years in good health. CDR3s include the opening cysteine and the closing phenylalanine or tryptophan. The D gene is left open where the match is weak. Where a row states a size, it is once, few, many or the class of an expanded clone; other rows omit it.

length: 16; size: .; D: TRBD1; J: TRBJ2-3; V: TRBV4-2; CDR3: CASSQDRGQGMDTQYF; DNA: TGTGCCAGCAGCCAAGATAGGGGACAGGGGATGGATACGCAGTATTTT
length: 14; size: .; D: .; J: TRBJ2-7; V: TRBV11-2; CDR3: CASSPSLIPYEQYF; DNA: TGTGCCAGCAGCCCCAGCCTAATACCCTACGAGCAGTACTTC
length: 13; size: many; D: .; J: TRBJ2-1; V: TRBV7-2; CDR3: CASSLNGAGEQFF; DNA: TGTGCCAGCAGCTTAAACGGAGCGGGTGAGCAGTTCTTC
length: 11; size: .; D: .; J: TRBJ1-1; V: TRBV28; CDR3: CASSLYWGAFF; DNA: TGTGCCAGCAGTTTATACTGGGGGGCTTTCTTT
length: 16; size: few; D: TRBD2; J: TRBJ2-7; V: TRBV10-3; CDR3: CAISEVASGSSYEQYF; DNA: TGTGCCATCAGTGAAGTTGCTAGCGGATCCTCCTACGAGCAGTACTTC
length: 15; size: .; D: .; J: TRBJ2-2; V: TRBV6-5; CDR3: CASSYSQAVAGELFF; DNA: TGTGCCAGCAGTTACTCGCAAGCGGTAGCCGGGGAGCTGTTTTTT
length: 15; size: many; D: .; J: TRBJ2-7; V: TRBV10-2; CDR3: CASSEGSSAGYEQYF; DNA: TGCGCCAGCAGTGAGGGCTCCTCGGCGGGTTACGAGCAGTACTTC
length: 14; size: .; D: TRBD1; J: TRBJ1-2; V: TRBV20-1; CDR3: CSADTGTGTYGYTF; DNA: TGCAGTGCTGACACCGGGACAGGCACGTATGGCTACACCTTC
length: 12; size: .; D: TRBD1; J: TRBJ2-3; V: TRBV20-1; CDR3: CSAKDRADTQYF; DNA: TGCAGTGCTAAGGACAGGGCGGATACGCAGTATTTT
length: 16; size: .; D: .; J: TRBJ2-7; V: TRBV28; CDR3: CASSPAGLSSYNEQYF; DNA: TGTGCCAGCAGTCCCGCGGGCCTCTCATCCTACAATGAGCAGTACTTC
length: 12; size: few; D: .; J: TRBJ2-5; V: TRBV20-1; CDR3: CSARDRKETQYF; DNA: TGCAGTGCTAGGGATCGGAAAGAGACCCAGTACTTC
length: 16; size: .; D: TRBD2; J: TRBJ2-3; V: TRBV25-1; CDR3: CASSSGGAWRTDTQYF; DNA: TGTGCCAGCAGTAGCGGGGGGGCTTGGAGGACAGATACGCAGTATTTT
length: 13; size: many; D: TRBD1; J: TRBJ2-7; V: TRBV12-3/TRBV12-4; CDR3: CASSLGTVYEQYF; DNA: TGTGCCAGCAGTCTCGGGACAGTCTACGAGCAGTACTTC
length: 15; size: few; D: .; J: TRBJ1-6; V: TRBV20-1; CDR3: CSAYAVREGNSPLHF; DNA: TGCAGTGCCTATGCCGTGAGGGAGGGTAATTCACCCCTCCACTTT
length: 15; size: .; D: TRBD1; J: TRBJ1-2; V: TRBV3-1; CDR3: CASSHGTGANYGYTF; DNA: TGTGCCAGCAGCCATGGGACAGGGGCTAACTATGGCTACACCTTC
length: 14; size: few; D: .; J: TRBJ1-2; V: TRBV11-3; CDR3: CASSLEGETDGYTF; DNA: TGTGCCAGCAGCTTAGAAGGGGAAACGGATGGCTACACCTTC
length: 12; size: .; D: .; J: TRBJ2-1; V: TRBV11-2; CDR3: CASSLQINEQFF; DNA: TGTGCCAGCAGCTTACAAATTAATGAGCAGTTCTTC
length: 14; size: .; D: .; J: TRBJ1-2; V: TRBV25-1; CDR3: CASSDPGVTDGYTF; DNA: TGTGCCAGCAGTGACCCAGGGGTTACCGATGGCTACACCTTC
length: 16; size: .; D: .; J: TRBJ1-6; V: TRBV7-8; CDR3: CASSFAAGGSNSPLHF; DNA: TGTGCCAGCAGCTTCGCGGCAGGAGGCTCGAATTCACCCCTCCACTTT
length: 13; size: .; D: .; J: TRBJ2-5; V: TRBV7-9; CDR3: CASSLGKGETQYF; DNA: TGTGCCAGCAGCTTGGGGAAAGGGGAGACCCAGTACTTC
length: 16; size: few; D: .; J: TRBJ2-3; V: TRBV24-1; CDR3: CATSGQPLVHTDTQYF; DNA: TGTGCCACCAGTGGCCAGCCACTAGTGCACACAGATACGCAGTATTTT
length: 14; size: few; D: TRBD2; J: TRBJ2-7; V: TRBV20-1; CDR3: CSAGAGGPLGEQYF; DNA: TGCAGTGCTGGAGCGGGAGGGCCGCTTGGCGAGCAGTACTTC
length: 15; size: .; D: .; J: TRBJ2-3; V: TRBV24-1; CDR3: CATSEMAEGTDTQYF; DNA: TGTGCCACCAGTGAAATGGCGGAGGGCACAGATACGCAGTATTTT
length: 13; size: once; D: .; J: TRBJ2-1; V: TRBV7-2; CDR3: CASSLSYRREQFF; DNA: TGTGCCAGCAGCTTAAGCTATCGCCGTGAGCAGTTCTTC
length: 11; size: .; D: .; J: TRBJ1-2; V: TRBV29-1; CDR3: CSVIGDGGYTF; DNA: TGCAGCGTTATAGGGGACGGCGGCTACACCTTC
length: 15; size: .; D: TRBD2; J: TRBJ2-1; V: TRBV29-1; CDR3: CSAPTHKTSGNEQFF; DNA: TGCAGCGCTCCGACGCACAAGACTAGCGGGAATGAGCAGTTCTTC
length: 15; size: .; D: .; J: TRBJ2-5; V: TRBV5-1; CDR3: CASSQDLDRGETQYF; DNA: TGCGCCAGCAGCCAAGATTTAGACCGAGGGGAGACCCAGTACTTC
length: 12; size: .; D: TRBD1; J: TRBJ1-2; V: TRBV20-1; CDR3: CSRDSLDYGYTF; DNA: TGCAGTAGGGACAGCCTAGACTATGGCTACACCTTC
length: 14; size: few; D: .; J: TRBJ2-7; V: TRBV11-1; CDR3: CANRRDGNSYEQYF; DNA: TGTGCCAACCGCCGGGACGGGAACTCCTACGAGCAGTACTTC
length: 14; size: .; D: .; J: TRBJ2-1; V: TRBV5-1; CDR3: CASSLADSDDEQFF; DNA: TGCGCCAGCAGCTTAGCGGATAGCGACGATGAGCAGTTCTTC
length: 13; size: .; D: .; J: TRBJ1-3; V: TRBV12-3/TRBV12-4; CDR3: CAGALNSGNTIYF; DNA: TGTGCCGGGGCACTGAACTCTGGAAACACCATATATTTT
length: 15; size: .; D: .; J: TRBJ1-6; V: TRBV7-2; CDR3: CASSSQGRDNSPLHF; DNA: TGTGCCAGCAGCTCGCAGGGGAGAGATAATTCACCCCTCCACTTT
length: 14; size: .; D: .; J: TRBJ2-5; V: TRBV7-9; CDR3: CASSTTRYQETQYF; DNA: TGTGCCAGCAGCACCACCCGGTACCAAGAGACCCAGTACTTC
length: 15; size: .; D: .; J: TRBJ1-6; V: TRBV2; CDR3: CASSDAAGSESPLHF; DNA: TGTGCCAGCAGTGACGCGGCAGGCTCGGAATCACCCCTCCACTTT
length: 15; size: .; D: .; J: TRBJ2-5; V: TRBV24-1; CDR3: CATSDFAGYQETQYF; DNA: TGTGCCACCAGTGATTTCGCGGGGTACCAAGAGACCCAGTACTTC
length: 14; size: .; D: .; J: TRBJ2-7; V: TRBV6-5; CDR3: CASTTRGLSYEQYF; DNA: TGTGCCAGCACCACCCGGGGACTGTCCTACGAGCAGTACTTC
length: 16; size: .; D: .; J: TRBJ2-7; V: TRBV20-1; CDR3: CSARFRDNLPPYEQYF; DNA: TGCAGTGCTAGGTTTAGGGACAATTTGCCCCCTTACGAGCAGTACTTC
length: 16; size: .; D: TRBD2; J: TRBJ2-3; V: TRBV12-3/TRBV12-4; CDR3: CASSLALAGLEDTQYF; DNA: TGTGCCAGCAGTTTAGCATTAGCGGGGCTTGAAGATACGCAGTATTTT
length: 16; size: few; D: .; J: TRBJ2-3; V: TRBV5-1; CDR3: CASSLESSRSTDTQYF; DNA: TGCGCCAGCAGCTTGGAGTCTAGCCGGAGCACAGATACGCAGTATTTT
length: 16; size: .; D: .; J: TRBJ1-5; V: TRBV12-3/TRBV12-4; CDR3: CASSLIGGHNNQPQHF; DNA: TGTGCCAGCAGTTTAATAGGGGGGCACAATAATCAGCCCCAGCATTTT
length: 16; size: .; D: TRBD1; J: TRBJ1-6; V: TRBV7-2; CDR3: CASSSGQGTWNSPLHF; DNA: TGTGCCAGCAGTTCCGGACAGGGGACTTGGAATTCACCCCTCCACTTT
length: 15; size: .; D: TRBD2; J: TRBJ2-3; V: TRBV20-1; CDR3: CSASASGSKSDTQYF; DNA: TGCAGTGCTAGTGCTAGCGGGAGTAAATCAGATACGCAGTATTTT
length: 15; size: .; D: .; J: TRBJ1-4; V: TRBV10-3; CDR3: CAIRNDASSNEKLFF; DNA: TGTGCCATCAGGAATGACGCTTCCAGTAATGAAAAACTGTTTTTT
length: 13; size: .; D: TRBD1; J: TRBJ1-2; V: TRBV29-1; CDR3: CSVDAQGVEGYTF; DNA: TGCAGCGTTGATGCGCAGGGGGTAGAGGGCTACACCTTC
length: 13; size: .; D: .; J: TRBJ1-1; V: TRBV27; CDR3: CASRGGRGLEAFF; DNA: TGTGCCAGCAGAGGGGGTCGAGGGTTAGAAGCTTTCTTT
length: 14; size: few; D: .; J: TRBJ2-7; V: TRBV6-4; CDR3: CASSEYAPNHEQYF; DNA: TGTGCCAGCAGTGAATACGCTCCCAACCACGAGCAGTACTTC
length: 13; size: .; D: .; J: TRBJ2-5; V: TRBV7-8; CDR3: CASSLGPAETQYF; DNA: TGTGCCAGCAGCTTAGGTCCGGCCGAGACCCAGTACTTC
length: 13; size: .; D: .; J: TRBJ1-4; V: TRBV4-3; CDR3: CASSQRDKGGLFF; DNA: TGCGCCAGCAGCCAGCGGGATAAAGGAGGGCTGTTTTTT
length: 15; size: few; D: .; J: TRBJ2-5; V: TRBV7-2; CDR3: CASSQELGEWETQYF; DNA: TGTGCCAGCAGCCAGGAGTTGGGGGAATGGGAGACCCAGTACTTC
length: 16; size: few; D: TRBD1; J: TRBJ1-4; V: TRBV4-1; CDR3: CASSPRWAGGGEKLFF; DNA: TGCGCCAGCAGCCCTCGGTGGGCAGGGGGAGGTGAAAAACTGTTTTTT
length: 15; size: .; D: TRBD1; J: TRBJ2-3; V: TRBV4-3; CDR3: CASSQTGTVTDTQYF; DNA: TGCGCCAGCAGCCAAACCGGGACAGTAACAGATACGCAGTATTTT